This T cell receptor beta chain is drawn from a study of shared clonotypes between healthy human individuals (dated by TCRdb to about 2020). Study-level background: The cohort comprised a couple of women and a few men aged 18 to 49 years. For each donor, three plates each were used for CD4 naive and CD4 memory, two plates were used for CD8 naive, and one plate was used for CD8 memory. To estimate repertoire size and how much clonotype sharing occurs between individuals, the study deeply sequenced the blood TCR repertoires of 4 to 6 healthy adults. Each donor's leukapheresis produced roughly between about 0.85 and 10 billion PBMCs. Different laboratories and diverse techniques were used to prepare libraries and sequence TCR repertoires, to increase sequencing depth and limit assay-specific biases. Results and caveats for the whole study, not just this receptor: Higher generation probabilities were observed for clonotypes shared by all four sorted-subset donors than for non-shared clonotypes. Sampling was restricted to blood, and TCR repertoires in tissue are likely to differ from TCR repertoires in blood. Across a handful of donors, 4.5% to 6.5% of naive CD4, 3.5% of naive CD8, roughly 2.3% of memory CD4, and roughly 0.4% of memory CD8 clonotypes were shared. Because the study included a small number of donors, the genetic and exposure-history diversity represented was limited. Naive subsets generally had larger estimated clonotype richness than memory subsets did. Based on pairwise subsampling, the degree of clonotype sharing among donors was expected to be affected by sequencing depth. Rarefaction of sorted-subset datasets indicated incomplete sequencing despite the large sequencing depth.

On this clone: Its antigen is currently not known. The sample holds no much larger clone one base away, and base qualities are not on file.

Per the germline V gene, SGHVS is the CDR1 and FQNEAQ is the CDR2. The CDR3 spans 14 residues, from the cysteine through the phenylalanine. Only the CDR3 DNA is retained, 42 bases long and in frame from the first base. V loses 2 bases, J loses 6 bases, and the germline ends lie 13 bases apart. The donors were healthy, HIV-negative adults with no recently reported acute infections or vaccinations. Every donor was a Caucasian adult residing in Nashville, Tennessee, USA. CD4+ T cells were enriched by magnetic negative selection; naive cells were then positively selected on CD45RA, and the negative fraction formed the memory subset. After blood collection by leukapheresis, PBMCs were isolated using Ficoll-Histopaque density gradient centrifugation and then cryopreserved in the vapor phase of liquid nitrogen. Analytical flow cytometry was used to check the purity and quantity of each magnetically sorted T cell population. Genomic DNA was isolated from each sorted fraction and quantified by UV absorbance on a Nanodrop 2000c.

TCR CDR3 regions were amplified from genomic DNA by multiplex PCR using the deep immunoSEQ assay. Genomic DNA extracted from each cell subset was distributed evenly over all wells of several immunoSEQ 96-well plates, and each plate served as one replicate. Each replicate PCR for sorted subsets received around 200 ng genomic DNA, equal to 28,000 or so T cell genomes. Purified libraries were quantified with a Qubit 3.0 fluorometer, sized on a Bioanalyzer 2100, and re-quantified with the KAPA Library Quantification kit. A separate single-read 150-cycle Illumina NextSeq 550 flow cell was used to sequence each immunoSEQ 96-well plate. The study's processing was this. Because only junctional sequences without quality scores were contained in the immunoSEQ output, filtering matching that applied to full-length reads could not be performed. To assign V/J genes and CDR3, sequences were annotated using PyIR, a Python wrapper for IgBLAST v1.9, with IMGT germline references. Reads were filtered out if the reads had weak V/J assignments (E-value above 1e-6), no CDR3, stop codons, out-of-frame junctions, or ambiguous translated residues. A V3J clonotype was defined by an identical inferred V gene, J gene, and CDR3 amino acid sequence. The percentage overlap between two repertoires was calculated by dividing the number of shared unique clonotypes by the size of the smaller repertoire. RTK rarefaction, the Chao1 estimator, and Recon v2.1 estimates of unobserved clonotypes were used to assess repertoire richness. For all TCRbeta clonotypes obtained by the gDNA method from a few donors, generation probabilities were computed with OLGA. Sourced from immuneACCESS, this table was stored by TCRdb with only in-frame sequences that have V and J called. A share of the clones is absent; for the studies checked, an unresolved V gene accounts for under half, and the remainder has no known explanation. V, J and clone size are those of that table, while D and trimming were read from the DNA. The sample records 2 million to 2.5 million clones, about nine tenths of which are singletons. Of the sample, roughly 0.34% falls within the top ten clones.

The rearranged segments are TRBV7-8 and TRBJ1-2; the D gene cannot be named for sure. The sequence was obtained from a young man in good health. Some clones in this sample may be carry-over from other donors' samples. The specimen was naive CD4+ T cells from PBMCs. The cell subset or site label here, explained by the study, means: CD45RA+ positively selected. The CDR3 corresponds to CASSLRTAGDGYTF. The DNA sequence is TGTGCCAGCAGCTTACGGACGGCAGGCGATGGCTACACCTTC. Joined to the reference TRBV7-8 and TRBJ1-2 proteins, this CDR3 gives the full variable domain: GAGVSQSPRYKVAKRGQDVALRCDPISGHVSLFWYQQALGQGPEFLTYFQNEAQLDKSGLPSDRFFAERPEGSVSTLKIQRTQQEDSAVYLCASSLRTAGDGYTFGSGTRLTVV.